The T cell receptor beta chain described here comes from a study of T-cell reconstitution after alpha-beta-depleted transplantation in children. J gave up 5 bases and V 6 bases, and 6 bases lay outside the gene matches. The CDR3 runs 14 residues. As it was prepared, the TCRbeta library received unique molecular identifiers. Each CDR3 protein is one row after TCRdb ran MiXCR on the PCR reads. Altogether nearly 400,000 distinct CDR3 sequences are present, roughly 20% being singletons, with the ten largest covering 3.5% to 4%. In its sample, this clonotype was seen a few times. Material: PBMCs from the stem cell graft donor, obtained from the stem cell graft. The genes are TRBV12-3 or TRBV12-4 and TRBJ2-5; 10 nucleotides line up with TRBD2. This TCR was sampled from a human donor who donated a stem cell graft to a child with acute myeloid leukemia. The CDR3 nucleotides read TGTGCCAGCAGGGCTAGCGGGGGCCCGGAGACCCAGTACTTC. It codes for CASRASGGPETQYF.